The present entry profiles one T cell receptor (beta chain) with its context. Which antigen it targets is not known. Base qualities are not at hand, and no much larger clone is one base apart. The data belong to a study of T cell changes during pregnancy in multiple sclerosis (dated by TCRdb to the late 2010s). Background for the entire study: Changes in the T cell repertoire over the course of pregnancy were examined in this study in women with multiple sclerosis.

The germline V gene (reference sequence) yields LNHDA for CDR1 and SQIVND for CDR2. V is pruned by 4 bases and J by 7 bases, leaving 6 bases of the junction without a gene match. Inclusive of the bounding cysteine and phenylalanine, the CDR3 is 14 residues long. The CDR3 DNA has 42 bases and is translated from base 1. Preparation of the library involved the immunoSEQ multiplex PCR assay. What TCRdb holds here is the immuneACCESS table cut down to in-frame rearrangements. Part of the clones is not present; checked against another copy, under half of the missing clones reflect an unresolved V gene, and the others are unexplained. The sample has 100,000 or so clones on record, approximately 94% of them singletons. Of the sample, around 1.2% is held by the ten largest clones.

Sequences were derived from peripheral blood, sampled in the second trimester of pregnancy. The sequence was collected from a female donor with multiple sclerosis, enrolled in a pregnancy study. Rearrangement joined TRBV19 to TRBJ2-3, with 9 middle bases fitting TRBD2. The nucleotide sequence reads TGTGCCAGTAGTAGGCGGGGGGGCTCAAATACGCAGTATTTT. This sequence encodes CASSRRGGSNTQYF.